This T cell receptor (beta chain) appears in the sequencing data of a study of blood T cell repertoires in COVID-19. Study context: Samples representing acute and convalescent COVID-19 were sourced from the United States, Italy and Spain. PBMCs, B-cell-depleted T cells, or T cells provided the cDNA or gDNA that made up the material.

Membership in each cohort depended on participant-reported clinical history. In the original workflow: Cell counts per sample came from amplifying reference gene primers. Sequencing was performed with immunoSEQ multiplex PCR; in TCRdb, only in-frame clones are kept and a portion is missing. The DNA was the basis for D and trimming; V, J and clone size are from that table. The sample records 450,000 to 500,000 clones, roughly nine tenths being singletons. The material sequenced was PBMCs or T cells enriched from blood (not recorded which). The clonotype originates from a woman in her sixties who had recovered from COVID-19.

The CDR3 loop is CASSASTGQGVPKYF. The CDR3 nucleotides read TGTGCCAGCAGTGCCTCGACGGGACAGGGGGTCCCCAAGTACTTC. This chain uses TRBV6-6 with TRBJ2-7; 11 positions agree with TRBD1. With 5 bases clipped from V and 11 bases from J, the junction kept 14 bases outside the gene matches. The germline CDR1 and CDR2 sequences are MNHNY and SVGAGI (reference sequence). CDR3 length: 15 amino acids.